The sequence of this TCR beta chain was determined in a study of blood T cells in healthy people across ages (dated by TCRdb to about 2015). General notes on the study: In model experiments, template switching captured about one uniquely barcoded TCR beta cDNA molecule for every two T cells. Age-related changes in TCR beta repertoire diversity were measured in the study by deep sequencing normalized with unique cDNA molecular identifiers. Two additional independent replicas of 1 million unique cDNA reads from the same blood draw were analyzed for two donors (one aged 18 to 30 and one aged 80 or older). The donors were divided into four age groups: young (average about 16 years), middle-aged (about 40), aged (approximately 62) and long-lived (about 79).

The approximately 41 donors, aged about 6 to 95 years, were systemically healthy Caucasian individuals from Russia. Around 10 milliliters of peripheral blood were drawn from each donor into EDTA-treated Vacutainer tubes. PBMCs were isolated by Ficoll-Paque density-gradient centrifugation, with at least 6 million obtained per sample. Total RNA was extracted from PBMCs with Trizol reagent, with at least 6 micrograms obtained per sample. The percentages of naive CD45RAhigh/CD27high T cells were determined by flow cytometry on a PBMC aliquot from every donor. Summary of the overall study and its limitations: The long-lived group showed more naive CD4+ T cells, fewer expanded clones and increased TCR diversity than the aged group, suggesting age selection. Total diversity estimates from one million sequenced T cells were considered lower bounds and underestimates. As age increased, observed TCR beta diversity per million T cells dropped in a roughly linear way, and a significant reduction was already evident by age about 40. A strong correlation was found between observed TCR beta diversity and the percentage of naive T cells measured by flow cytometry. Conclusive comparison of naive and antigen-experienced compartments was prevented by the profiling of bulk unsorted PBMCs. The CMV infection status of donors was not known, potentially confounding age-related changes in expanded clonotypes.

Of note for this clonotype: Its antigen is currently not known. No quality values exist for individual bases; no much larger clone is one base distant.

From the germline V gene, CDR1 is SGHRS and CDR2 is YFSETQ. The germline ends are 6 bases apart after V is trimmed by 3 bases and J by 0 bases. Taken from cysteine to phenylalanine, the CDR3 has 13 residues. Only the CDR3 DNA is retained, 39 bases long and in frame from the first base. The library was prepared using 5' RACE. Sequencing instrument: Illumina HiSeq 2500. The second PCR ran for roughly 6 to 11 cycles and used a J-beta primer mix along with a sample-barcoded 5' primer. Each TCR beta cDNA molecule received a unique molecular identifier from a template-switch 5' adaptor carrying 12 random nucleotides. Each sample yielded at least 2.5 million CDR3-containing paired-end reads. All of the RNA was converted into first-strand cDNA using the Mint cDNA synthesis kit, with a TRBC-specific oligonucleotide serving as the primer. Following uracil-DNA glycosylase treatment, a first 18-cycle PCR with universal primers M1SS and BC2_uni_R was performed on all cDNA. The study's processing was this. Normalization of each sample was performed by random selection of 1 million high-quality reads, each carrying a distinct molecular identifier. Reads sharing molecular identifiers were discarded rather than binned into consensus sequences. CDR3 identification, clonotype clustering and error correction used MiTCR with a Q25 quality threshold and the strictest error-elimination algorithm. Lower-bound total TCR beta diversity was estimated with a nonparametric unseen species model using Euler transformation. TCRdb trimmed the raw reads at Q25, called clones with MiXCR and kept productive beta chains. Rows with a matching CDR3 protein are joined into one entry that keeps the most common DNA and genes. The V and J calls shown here were made by TCRdb, not taken from the authors' results. Within this sample are more than 1,000,000 distinct CDR3 sequences, with around 25% of them counted one time only. Jointly, the top ten make up 0.65% to 0.95% of the sample.

These data are also associated with another study on T cells of mothers and their children. According to the second study: Donors were nine systemically healthy Caucasian individuals: three mothers and their six children. cDNA synthesis used all of the extracted RNA, with approximately 1.4 ug of RNA in each 15 ul reaction. In the second PCR, sample barcodes and 2-4 random nucleotides were introduced via the M1S primer. More than 8.5 million TCR beta CDR3 reads were obtained from each mother, and some 3 million reads were obtained from each child. TCR recombination output is similarly shaped by thymic selection in related and unrelated pairs, with a minor effect exerted by inherited differences. Normalized repertoire overlap in related mother-child pairs was always slightly higher than in unrelated mother-child pairs, but the difference was never significant. No persistent microchimeric T cell clones were found, with a detection sensitivity of 80 to 100 clones per million clonotypes. Deep NGS was used in the study to compare the TCR beta repertoires of mothers and children and to look for features that separate related mother-child pairs from unrelated individuals. On average, the children were approximately 12 +/- 4 years old, while the mothers were approximately 40 +/- 4 years old. Libraries were sequenced on Illumina HiSeq 2000 with 100+100 nt paired-end reads after adapter ligation with NEBNext reagents. To avoid cross-contamination, the mother libraries and the child libraries were prepared a month apart and sequenced in separate runs. Between roughly 450,000 and 2,000,000 distinct TCR beta clonotypes were identified per donor. Naive TCR beta clonotypes were estimated from low-frequency clonotypes matched to each donor's FACS-determined naive share, without sorting.

Input material: blood. The receptor comes from a girl aged 2 to 10 in good health. The sequence is built from TRBV5-1 and TRBJ2-5; no D gene call is confident. The CDR3 in this case is CASSYSDQETQYF. Here is the DNA: TGCGCCAGCAGCTACTCGGACCAAGAGACCCAGTACTTC.